Listed here are 2 T cell receptor beta chains from one sample, sequenced in a study of blood T cell repertoires in COVID-19. Clones were read by immunoSEQ multiplex PCR, and TCRdb kept only the in-frame ones, dropping some. The sample includes 400,000 to 450,000 clones, more than 80% of them seen just once. Source material: PBMCs or T cells enriched from blood (not recorded which). These receptor sequences come from a man aged 25 to 45 who had recovered from COVID-19.

The CDR3 DNA reads TGTGCCAGCAGTTGGGACAAATTCTACGAGCAGTACTTC. Translation gives CASSWDKFYEQYF. The chain combines TRBV6-5 with TRBJ2-7; a possible D gene is TRBD1 (6 bases). This CDR3 has 13 residues. The V end lost 4 bases, the J end lost 3 bases, and 10 bases lay between the germline ends. CDR1 is MNHEY, CDR2 SVGAGI, per germline.

The rearrangement uses TRBV6-5 and TRBJ1-1; TRBD1 matches at 9 bases. V was clipped by 4 bases and J by 3 bases; unmatched bases: 6. This CDR3 has 15 residues. Germline V gene data show CDR1 as MNHEY and CDR2 as SVGAGI. The CDR3 sequence is CASSSTGGKDTEAFF. Here the CDR3 DNA reads TGTGCCAGCAGTTCCACAGGGGGCAAGGACACTGAAGCTTTCTTT.